These 15 T cell receptor beta chains came from one sample sequenced in a study of blood T cell repertoires in COVID-19. TCRdb keeps only in-frame clones here, not all; method: immunoSEQ multiplex PCR. The sample has roughly 56,000 clones; roughly nine tenths are singletons. The sample was peripheral blood. The receptors derive from a woman aged 55-70 years with COVID-19, enrolled during active disease.

The chain uses TRBV28 and TRBJ1-4; 7 nucleotides match TRBD1. The trim removed 8 bases at V and 11 bases at J, leaving 11 bases unmatched. CDR1 is MDHEN, CDR2 SYDVKM, per germline. The CDR3 has 13 amino acids. The CDR3 DNA is TGTGCCAGCCTAACAGGGGAAATGACTAAACTGTTTTTT. The encoded protein is CASLTGEMTKLFF. Full variable domain (outside the CDR3, taken from reference TRBV28 and TRBJ1-4): DVKVTQSSRYLVKRTGEKVFLECVQDMDHENMFWYRQDPGLGLRLIYFSYDVKMKEKGDIPEGYSVSREKKERFSLILESASTNQTSMYLCASLTGEMTKLFFGSGTQLSVL.

The chain is built from TRBV7-8 and TRBJ1-3; possible D gene TRBD1, 6 bases. V gave up 4 bases and J gave up 0 bases, with 13 bases separating them. The CDR3 sequence is 16 residues long. Germline V gives CDR1 SGHVS, CDR2 FQNEAQ. The CDR3 protein is CASSYGQLFSGNTIYF. DNA for the CDR3: TGTGCCAGCAGCTATGGACAGCTTTTCTCTGGAAACACCATATATTTT.

The V and J genes are TRBV5-1 and TRBJ1-2; no firm D call. Trimming pared 0 bases from V and 0 bases from J, leaving 9 bases between. There are 15 residues in the CDR3. CDR1 is SGHRS and CDR2 is YFSETQ in the germline V gene. CDR3 nucleotide sequence: TGCGCCAGCAGCTTGGGGTCGCAGACTAACTATGGCTACACCTTC. Encoded protein: CASSLGSQTNYGYTF.

This rearrangement joins TRBV5-8 to TRBJ2-7; D might be TRBD1 (7 bases). V was clipped by 2 bases and J by 4 bases, with 13 bases between them. Per germline, CDR1 SGHTS and CDR2 YDEGEE. The CDR3 length is 14 residues. This CDR3 is CASSLGGTVYEQYF. The CDR3, as DNA: TGTGCCAGCAGCTTAGGCGGGACAGTTTACGAGCAGTACTTC.

Only a few counts were recorded for this clone. The J gene is TRBJ1-6, the V gene TRBV7-2; 9 positions agree with TRBD1. Per germline, CDR1 SGHTA and CDR2 FQGNSA. The CDR3 runs to 15 residues. With V trimmed by 6 bases and J by 9 bases, 9 bases remained unmatched. The CDR3 nucleotides read TGTGCCAGCAGTTTGGCTACAGGGGGCCTTTCACCCCTCCACTTT. This encodes CASSLATGGLSPLHF.

The rearrangement links TRBV2 to TRBJ2-3; 10 positions match TRBD1. Trimming took 10 bases from V and 4 from J; bases not matched to a gene: 17. CDR1 SNHLY and CDR2 FYNNEI come from the germline V gene. The CDR3 covers 17 residues. The CDR3 reads CATHCVRDRGGPDTQYF. CDR3 nucleotide sequence: TGTGCCACCCATTGTGTACGGGACAGGGGAGGCCCAGATACGCAGTATTTT. The full variable domain, its missing parts supplied by reference TRBV2 and TRBJ2-3, is EPEVTQTPSHQVTQMGQEVILRCVPISNHLYFYWYRQILGQKVEFLVSFYNNEISEKSEIFDDQFSVERPDGSNFTLKIRSTKLEDSAMYFCATHCVRDRGGPDTQYFGPGTRLTVL.

The V call is TRBV19, the J call TRBJ1-6, with a weak D call TRBD1 (6 bases). Germline V gene sequence: CDR1 LNHDA, CDR2 SQIVND (reference sequence). Trimming shortened V by 6 bases and J by 7 bases, and 16 bases separated the two germline ends. This CDR3 contains 15 residues. CDR3 residues: CASRSREGVNSPLHF. DNA for the CDR3: TGTGCCAGTAGGAGCAGAGAGGGGGTAAATTCACCCCTCCACTTT.

V is TRBV7-9 and J is TRBJ2-2; 7 bases map to TRBD1. From germline, CDR1 is SEHNR and CDR2 FQNEAQ (reference sequence). V gave up 11 bases and J gave up 0 bases; unmatched junction bases: 3. The CDR3 is made up of 13 amino acids. In DNA form, the CDR3 reads TGTGCCCCCGGGACAGCGAACACCGGGGAGCTGTTTTTT. This gives the protein CAPGTANTGELFF.

The chain links TRBV4-3 to TRBJ1-4, with 9 nucleotides matching TRBD1. The CDR3 runs to 16 residues. V shed 4 bases and J 4 bases; nucleotides not matched to a gene: 7. Germline V gene lookup returns CDR1 LGHNA and CDR2 YSLEER. In DNA form, the CDR3 reads TGCGCCAGCAGCCTCCGGCGGGACAGGGTTAATGAAAAACTGTTTTTT. This gives the protein CASSLRRDRVNEKLFF.

This clone was recorded once. The V and J genes are TRBV6-2 or TRBV6-3 and TRBJ1-1; D ambiguous. Trimming shortened V by 0 bases and J by 1 base, and 9 bases separated the two germline ends. This CDR3 comprises 15 residues. The germline CDR1 and CDR2 sequences are MNHEY and SVGEGT. The CDR3 DNA sequence: TGTGCCAGCAGTTACTCCTTAGGAGGGAACACTGAAGCTTTCTTT. This sequence encodes CASSYSLGGNTEAFF.

The chain has TRBV11-3 and TRBJ1-2; no clear D gene. Germline V CDR1 and CDR2: SGHNT, YENEEA. The ends were cut back, 1 base at V and 8 bases at J, with 8 bases in the middle. This CDR3 has 12 amino acids. Here the CDR3 reads CASSLGGFGYTF. The CDR3 DNA follows: TGTGCCAGCAGCTTAGGAGGGTTCGGCTACACCTTC.

The chain links TRBV6-4 to TRBJ1-2; tentative D call: TRBD1 (6 bases). Germline V CDR1 and CDR2: MRHNA, SNTAGT. This CDR3 is 15 amino acids long. V lost 0 bases and J lost 7, with 15 bases in between. This CDR3 reads CASSDSGGLGGGYTF. The CDR3 DNA follows: TGTGCCAGCAGTGACTCGGGGGGGCTCGGTGGTGGCTACACCTTC.

The chain recombines TRBV3-1 (or the pseudogene TRBV3-2) with TRBJ1-2; D unclear. The CDR3 has 14 residues. V was clipped by 0 bases and J by 2 bases, with 7 bases between them. Germline V lookup: CDR1 LGHDT, CDR2 YNNKEL (reference sequence). The CDR3 region is CASSQDQANYGYTF. The CDR3 nucleotides are TGTGCCAGCAGCCAAGATCAAGCCAACTATGGCTACACCTTC.

This clone was seen once. The rearrangement links TRBV9 to TRBJ2-1; D may be TRBD2 (7 bases). V lost 3 bases and J lost 0, with 10 bases in between. The CDR3 length is 15 residues. From germline, CDR1 is SGDLS and CDR2 YYNGEE. This CDR3 is CASSEGGGSYNEQFF. CDR3 bases: TGTGCCAGCAGCGAAGGGGGGGGCTCCTACAATGAGCAGTTCTTC.

The genes are TRBV2 and TRBJ1-1, with 8 bases identical to TRBD1. CDR3 length: 14 residues. V dropped 9 bases and J dropped 4; count of bases not matched to a gene: 10. The V gene's germline CDR1 is SNHLY and CDR2 FYNNEI. The CDR3 protein is CASRTGQLVTEAFF. The CDR3 region has the DNA TGTGCCAGTAGGACAGGGCAGTTGGTCACTGAAGCTTTCTTT.